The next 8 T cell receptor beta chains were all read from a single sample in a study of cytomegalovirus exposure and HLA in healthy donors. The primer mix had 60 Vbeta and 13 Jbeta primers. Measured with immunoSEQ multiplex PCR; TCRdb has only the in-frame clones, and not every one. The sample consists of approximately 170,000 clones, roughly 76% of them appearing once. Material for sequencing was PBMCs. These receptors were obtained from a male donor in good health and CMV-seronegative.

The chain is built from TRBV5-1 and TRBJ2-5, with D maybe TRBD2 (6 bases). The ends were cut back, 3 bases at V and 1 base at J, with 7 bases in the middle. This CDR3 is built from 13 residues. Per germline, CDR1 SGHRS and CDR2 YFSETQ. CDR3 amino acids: CASSWGVQETQYF. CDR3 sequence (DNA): TGCGCCAGCAGCTGGGGGGTCCAAGAGACCCAGTACTTC.

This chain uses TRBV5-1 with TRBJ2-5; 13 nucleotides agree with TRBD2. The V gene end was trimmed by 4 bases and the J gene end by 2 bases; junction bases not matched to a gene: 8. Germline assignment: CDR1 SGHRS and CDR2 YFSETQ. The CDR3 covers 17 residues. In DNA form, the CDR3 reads TGCGCCAGCAGCCTACGACTAGCGGGAGGCGTACAAGAGACCCAGTACTTC. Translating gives CASSLRLAGGVQETQYF.

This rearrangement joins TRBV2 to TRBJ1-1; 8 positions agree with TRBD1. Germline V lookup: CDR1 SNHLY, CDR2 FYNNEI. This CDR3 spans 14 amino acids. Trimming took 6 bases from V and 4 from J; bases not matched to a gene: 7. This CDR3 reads CASRMDRAPTEAFF. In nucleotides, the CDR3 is TGTGCCAGCAGGATGGACAGGGCTCCCACTGAAGCTTTCTTT. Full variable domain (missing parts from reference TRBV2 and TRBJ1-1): EPEVTQTPSHQVTQMGQEVILRCVPISNHLYFYWYRQILGQKVEFLVSFYNNEISEKSEIFDDQFSVERPDGSNFTLKIRSTKLEDSAMYFCASRMDRAPTEAFFGQGTRLTVV.

The CDR3 reads CASSLVEIGTEAFF. The CDR3 coding sequence is TGTGCCAGCAGCTTGGTGGAGATTGGCACTGAAGCTTTCTTT. This chain joins TRBV5-4 and TRBJ1-1; D is uncertain. Germline lookup yields CDR1 SGHNT and CDR2 YYREEE (reference sequence). V dropped 0 bases and J dropped 4 bases, with 10 bases sitting between them. This CDR3 has 14 residues.

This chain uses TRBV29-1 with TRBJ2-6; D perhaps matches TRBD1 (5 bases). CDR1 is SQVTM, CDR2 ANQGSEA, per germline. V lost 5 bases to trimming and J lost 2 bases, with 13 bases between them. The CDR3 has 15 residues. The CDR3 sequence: CSVIDSSPGANVLTF. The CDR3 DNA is TGCAGCGTTATTGACAGCTCCCCTGGGGCCAACGTCCTGACTTTC.

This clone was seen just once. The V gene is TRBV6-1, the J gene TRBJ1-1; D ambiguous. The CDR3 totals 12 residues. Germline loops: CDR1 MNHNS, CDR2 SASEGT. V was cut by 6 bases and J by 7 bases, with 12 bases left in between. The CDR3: CASRLGGSEAFF. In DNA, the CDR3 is TGTGCCAGCAGACTAGGAGGGAGTGAAGCTTTCTTT.

The CDR3 reads CASSLDGLYSNQPQHF. The CDR3 DNA reads as TGTGCCAGCAGCCTCGACGGGTTATATAGCAATCAGCCCCAGCATTTT. The chain uses TRBV7-9 and TRBJ1-5; no definite D call. The CDR3 runs to 16 residues. CDR1 and CDR2 (germline): SEHNR, FQNEAQ (reference sequence). V lost 5 bases and J lost 0, with 14 bases in between.

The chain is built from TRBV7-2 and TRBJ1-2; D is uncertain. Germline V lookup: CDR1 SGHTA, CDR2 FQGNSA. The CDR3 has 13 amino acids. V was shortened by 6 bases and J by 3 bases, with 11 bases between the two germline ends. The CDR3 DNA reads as TGTGCCAGCAGTCCCGACACCTACTATGGCTACACCTTC. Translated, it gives CASSPDTYYGYTF.